The 18 T cell receptor beta chains reported below all come from one sample, sequenced in a study of cytomegalovirus exposure and HLA in healthy donors. PCR employed 60 Vbeta and 13 Jbeta primers. Assay used: immunoSEQ multiplex PCR; TCRdb lists only in-frame clones, some missing. The top ten hold 20% to 25% of the sample, which has 75,000 to 95,000 clones, approximately 69% seen once. The sample taken for sequencing was PBMCs. These TCRs come from a woman in her forties or fifties in good health and CMV-seropositive.

This clone has just a few counts. The chain links TRBV7-9 to TRBJ2-2; TRBD1 might be the D (7 bases). The CDR3 covers 14 residues. V was trimmed by 9 bases and J by 8 bases, leaving 19 bases between them. The germline V gene has CDR1 SEHNR and CDR2 FQNEAQ (reference sequence). CDR3 sequence: CARERTGGIGELFF. CDR3 DNA: TGTGCCAGGGAGAGGACAGGCGGGATTGGGGAGCTGTTTTTT.

The gene calls are TRBV7-9 and TRBJ1-6, with D unresolved. This CDR3 comprises 13 residues. CDR1 is SEHNR and CDR2 is FQNEAQ in the germline V gene (reference sequence). The V gene lost 3 bases and the J gene lost 8 bases, with 8 bases spanning the gap. This CDR3 is CASSFGGHSPLHF. The CDR3 bases are TGTGCCAGCAGCTTCGGAGGGCATTCACCCCTCCACTTT.

This chain joins TRBV30 and TRBJ2-3, with 8 bases aligning to TRBD2. Germline V lookup: CDR1 GTSNPN, CDR2 SVGIG (reference sequence). The CDR3 consists of 12 residues. V gave up 4 bases and J gave up 8 bases; unmatched junction bases: 5. The CDR3, as DNA: TGTGCCTGGATGAGCGGGGGAGGTACGCAGTATTTT. Protein: CAWMSGGGTQYF.

This clone was recorded a few times. The chain couples TRBV9 to TRBJ1-2; D uncertain. Germline CDR1 is SGDLS and CDR2 is YYNGEE. Trimming shortened V by 7 bases and J by 6 bases, and 22 bases separated the two germline ends. The CDR3 covers 15 residues. The CDR3 DNA reads TGTGCCAGCTCGAGGACGGGAAGAGGTGCGGATGGCTACACCTTC. Translated, it gives CASSRTGRGADGYTF.

The chain joins TRBV5-1 to TRBJ2-7; D is perhaps TRBD1 (6 bases). V was clipped by 1 base and J by 3 bases, with 11 bases between them. The CDR3 has 14 residues. Germline V CDR1 and CDR2: SGHRS, YFSETQ. The CDR3 protein is CASSLSDSNYEQYF. In DNA form, the CDR3 reads TGCGCCAGCAGCTTGTCGGACAGCAACTACGAGCAGTACTTC.

The chain recombines TRBV5-4 with TRBJ1-1, with D uncertain. The CDR3 loop spans 14 amino acids. Between the trimmed V and J ends, which lost 2 bases and 0 bases, there was a span of 8 bases. CDR1 SGHNT and CDR2 YYREEE come from the germline V gene (reference sequence). The CDR3: CASSLSALNTEAFF. The CDR3 nucleotides are TGTGCCAGCAGCTTATCCGCGTTGAACACTGAAGCTTTCTTT.

The chain links TRBV15 to TRBJ2-2; tentatively, D is TRBD2 (6 bases). Looked up from germline, CDR1 is LNHNV and CDR2 is YYDKDF (reference sequence). There are 14 residues in the CDR3. Trimming stripped 8 bases from V and 5 bases from J, with 15 bases between. In nucleotides, the CDR3 is TGTGCCACCCGGACTTCCCGGGGGACCGGGGAGCTGTTTTTT. This codes for CATRTSRGTGELFF.

This clone has more than one count but fewer than ten. This chain connects TRBV7-9 to TRBJ2-1; 14 nucleotides line up with TRBD2. The CDR3 runs to 16 residues. Germline V gene sequence: CDR1 SEHNR, CDR2 FQNEAQ (reference sequence). The V and J ends lost 5 bases and 8 bases, in that order; junction bases with no gene match: 8. The CDR3 here is CASSALTSGGADEQFF. In DNA form, the CDR3 reads TGTGCCAGCAGCGCCCTGACTAGCGGGGGGGCTGATGAGCAGTTCTTC.

The V gene is TRBV19, the J gene TRBJ1-5; D is possibly TRBD1 (6 bases). Germline V gives CDR1 LNHDA, CDR2 SQIVND (reference sequence). The CDR3 is 15 amino acids. V lost 8 bases, J lost 1 base, and 15 bases lay in between. CDR3 sequence reads: CASRHRERSNQPQHF. CDR3 in DNA: TGTGCCAGTCGTCACAGGGAGCGCAGCAATCAGCCCCAGCATTTT.

Only a few counts were recorded for this clone. The rearrangement joins TRBV5-1 to TRBJ1-4, with D tentatively TRBD1 (6 bases). The CDR3 length is 14 residues. Trimming shortened V by 4 bases and J by 3 bases, and 10 bases separated the two germline ends. Germline-derived CDR1 and CDR2 are SGHRS and YFSETQ. The CDR3 loop is CASSLRGANEKLFF. CDR3 in DNA: TGCGCCAGCAGCCTCAGGGGTGCTAATGAAAAACTGTTTTTT.

This chain links TRBV7-2 with TRBJ2-3, with 12 bases aligning to TRBD2. The V gene's germline CDR1 is SGHTA and CDR2 FQGNSA. V was clipped by 4 bases and J by 0 bases; unmatched bases: 2. This CDR3 contains 16 residues. The DNA for the CDR3 is TGTGCCAGCAGCTCAGGACTAGCGGGAAGCACAGATACGCAGTATTTT. Translating gives CASSSGLAGSTDTQYF.

V usage is TRBV13 and J usage is TRBJ2-5; tentatively, D is TRBD2 (6 bases). The J call may be mistaken, given a closer DNA end match to TRBJ2-7. The CDR3 runs 16 residues. Per the germline V gene, CDR1 is PRHDT and CDR2 is FYEKMQ (reference sequence). The CDR3 sequence: CASSLGTRNWKYEQYF. The CDR3 region has the DNA TGTGCCAGCAGCTTAGGGACTAGGAATTGGAAATACGAGCAGTACTTC.

Only a few counts were recorded for this clone. The chain joins TRBV15 to TRBJ2-1; TRBD1 is a possible D gene (6 bases). CDR1 and CDR2 from the germline V gene are LNHNV and YYDKDF (reference sequence). This CDR3 has 15 residues. Trimming removed 8 bases at V and 2 bases at J, with 16 bases between. The CDR3 sequence is CATGDRGGTYNEQFF. The CDR3 nucleotides are TGTGCCACCGGAGACCGAGGGGGAACCTACAATGAGCAGTTCTTC.

This rearrangement joins TRBV11-1 to TRBJ2-1; TRBD1 matches 7 bases. The CDR3 loop spans 16 amino acids. Germline V CDR1 and CDR2: SGHAT, FQDESV (reference sequence). The V and J ends lost 2 bases and 1 base, in that order; junction bases with no gene match: 5. In DNA form, the CDR3 reads TGTGCCAGCAGCTTACCCGGGACAGAATCCTACAATGAGCAGTTCTTC. Its translation is CASSLPGTESYNEQFF. Using reference TRBV11-1 and TRBJ2-1 for the parts outside the CDR3, the full variable domain is EAEVAQSPRYKITEKSQAVAFWCDPISGHATLYWYRQILGQGPELLVQFQDESVVDDSQLPKDRFSAERLKGVDSTLKIQPAELGDSAMYLCASSLPGTESYNEQFFGPGTRLTVL.

The chain links TRBV6-5 to TRBJ2-3; TRBD1 might be the D (5 bases). Trimming stripped 1 base from V and 2 bases from J, with 10 bases between. CDR3 length: 15 residues. Germline CDR1 is MNHEY and CDR2 is SVGAGI. CDR3 loop: CASSYLGHPTDTQYF. The CDR3 bases are TGTGCCAGCAGTTACTTGGGGCACCCCACAGATACGCAGTATTTT.

This chain joins TRBV7-2 and TRBJ2-1; D is unclear. CDR1 and CDR2 from the germline V gene are SGHTA and FQGNSA. V was shortened by 2 bases and J by 8 bases, with 10 bases between the two germline ends. This CDR3 comprises 13 residues. As DNA, the CDR3 is TGTGCCAGCAGCTTACGCTCGGGTGATGAGCAGTTCTTC. Translating gives CASSLRSGDEQFF.

The V call is TRBV7-8, the J call TRBJ2-1; no clear D. The CDR3 has 14 amino acids. Trimming took off 5 bases at V and 3 bases at J, with 11 bases between the two ends. Germline V lookup: CDR1 SGHVS, CDR2 FQNEAQ. The CDR3 here is CASSRGGSYNEQFF. CDR3 nucleotides: TGTGCCAGCAGCCGAGGCGGCAGCTACAATGAGCAGTTCTTC.

The chain couples TRBV30 to TRBJ2-7; no firm D call. This CDR3 contains 13 residues. CDR1 GTSNPN and CDR2 SVGIG come from the germline V gene (reference sequence). Trimming took off 0 bases at V and 3 bases at J, with 9 bases between the two ends. The CDR3 spells CAWSVSSSYEQYF. CDR3 coding DNA: TGTGCCTGGAGTGTATCATCTAGCTACGAGCAGTACTTC.